The clone carrying this T cell receptor beta chain has a single count. The antigen remains unidentified. This entry belongs to a study of shared clonotypes between healthy human individuals. Study conclusions and caveats: The naive CD4 repertoires of a few donors were compared, and roughly 5.1% of clonotypes were shared.

Sorted subsets were amplified in replicate PCRs using 150 to 250 ng DNA, roughly 30,000 T cell genomes. Generated by immunoSEQ multiplex PCR, the TCRdb table keeps only in-frame clones and is missing some. The top ten hold approximately 25% of the sample, which has some 800,000 clones, around 92% seen once. Looked up from germline, CDR1 is KGHSH and CDR2 is LQKENI. V trimming: 5 bases; J trimming: 6 bases; junction bases outside the gene matches: 9. The CDR3 has 16 amino acids. Cells designated naive CD8 were CD45RO-negative and were positively selected for CCR7, with terminally differentiated effector memory CD45RA+ cells excluded.

This sequence was found in a young man in good health. The chain employs TRBV18 and TRBJ1-5, with TRBD1 matching 11 bases. The sample was naive CD8+ T cells sorted from blood. DNA for the CDR3: TGTGCCAGCTCAAGTAAAGGGACAGGGGGAGGTCAGCCCCAGCATTTT. It yields the protein CASSSKGTGGGQPQHF.